Each of the 3 T cell receptor beta chains below was sequenced from the same sample in a study of shared clonotypes between healthy human individuals (dated by TCRdb to 2018 to 2021). The method was the immunoSEQ multiplex PCR assay. Here the immuneACCESS table is served through TCRdb, limited to in-frame sequences with V and J called. Missing clones are a known gap in these copies; in checked studies unresolved V genes cover under half, and the rest lacks a known reason. In all, the sample holds about 1.4 million clones, and over 95% of those were seen once. Over 1% of the sample is held by the ten biggest clonotypes. Sequencing was done on a sample of naive CD4+ T cells sorted from blood. The cell subset or site label for this specimen denotes: CD45RA+ positively selected. The receptors shown here come from a man aged 25 to 45 in good health.

The chain has TRBV21-1 and TRBJ2-5; the D segment call TRBD2 is taken from the table without a DNA check. TRBV21-1 constitutes a pseudogene. This CDR3 region has 18 residues. Here the CDR3 reads CASSKVRSKREKQETQYF. Here the CDR3 DNA reads TGTGCCAGCAGCAAAGTCAGGAGCAAGCGGGAGAAACAAGAGACCCAGTACTTC.

This clone has more than one count but fewer than ten. Different DNA sequences within this sample yield the same CDR3. This rearrangement joins TRBV5-1 to TRBJ2-5, with 12 bases matching TRBD2. The CDR3 sequence is 15 residues long. CDR1 is SGHRS and CDR2 is YFSETQ in the germline V gene. V trimming: 0 bases; J trimming: 3 bases; junction bases outside the gene matches: 0. The CDR3 loop is CASSLGLAGEETQYF. The CDR3 DNA reads as TGCGCCAGCAGCTTGGGACTAGCGGGAGAAGAGACCCAGTACTTC. Drawing the rest from reference TRBV5-1 and TRBJ2-5, the complete variable domain is KAGVTQTPRYLIKTRGQQVTLSCSPISGHRSVSWYQQTPGQGLQFLFEYFSETQRNKGNFPGRFSGRQFSNSRSEMNVSTLELGDSALYLCASSLGLAGEETQYFGPGTRLLVL.

The chain recombines TRBV15 with TRBJ1-5; possibly TRBD1 for D (5 bases). Germline-derived CDR1 and CDR2 are LNHNV and YYDKDF (reference sequence). V was shortened by 4 bases and J by 3 bases, with 16 bases between the two germline ends. The CDR3 length is 16 residues. CDR3 loop: CATSITQGRSNQPQHF. The CDR3 coding sequence is TGTGCCACCAGCATTACTCAGGGCCGATCCAATCAGCCCCAGCATTTT.